This T cell receptor beta chain came from a study of T cells in Graves' hyperthyroidism and ophthalmopathy (dated by TCRdb to about 2019). Background for the entire study: Peripheral blood samples were taken at the time of initial diagnosis, prior to any treatment. The 75 to 100 discovery patients were randomly split 7:3 into training and test sets. After blood sampling, hyperthyroidism patients were treated with methimazole at a starting dose of 30 mg daily, and ophthalmopathy patients were treated with high-dose intravenous methylprednisolone. Prospective prediction of ophthalmopathy was tested in an independent validation cohort consisting of 18 hyperthyroidism patients and approximately 16 patients who later progressed to ophthalmopathy. To identify distinguishing TCR V-J signatures, a discovery cohort of some 100 patients was used, comprising 43 with Graves' ophthalmopathy and approximately 58 with stable Graves' hyperthyroidism. In addition, the study compared T-cell repertoires in thyroid tissue and in blood from six Graves' hyperthyroidism patients. According to the paper, TCR Vbeta CDR3 sequencing was carried out on 135 peripheral blood samples, which came from around 43 ophthalmopathy, 80 or so hyperthyroidism and about 17 progressor patients.

CDR1 SGHTA and CDR2 FQGNSA are derived from the germline V gene. V loses 5 bases at its end and J loses 6 bases; junction bases beyond the gene matches: 7. The CDR3 measures 14 amino acids from cysteine to phenylalanine. CDR3 DNA only is kept here, 42 bases in frame from base 1. This clonotype has at least ten counts. Its antigen is currently not known. No base-level quality is on record; no much larger clone is a single base apart. The TCR beta CDR3 regions were amplified from RNA transcripts. A first-round RT-PCR of the TCR CDR3 used the HTBI primer set with the Qiagen OneStep RT-PCR kit. The libraries were constructed in a second round of multiplex PCR and then size-selected and purified. The libraries were sequenced on an Illumina HiSeq2000 using paired-end 100 bp reads. Concerning the study's data processing: SOAPnuke was used to process the raw data, removing reads that contained adapters or uncalled bases, had a mean Phred below 15, or lacked an exact match to the constant primer or identifier. High-quality paired reads were merged using COPE v1.2.5, and each unique nucleotide sequence was defined as a clonotype. MiTCR v1.1 was used to align the clonotypes against IMGT TRBV, TRBD and TRBJ reference segments. The analysis was restricted to V-J combinations with a frequency above 0.0001, which together covered just over 98% of the repertoires. A TCS score was defined as the ratio between F50 (clonal expansion) and ExV (chaos), using BLOSUM62-based TCRdist between CDR3 peptides within each V-J. Welch's t-statistics and random forest reduced some 510 V-J features to 10 to 15, which were used in a naive Bayes classifier (R e1071). TCRdb reran the public reads through fastp at Q25 and MiXCR, keeping productive beta chains. Duplicate CDR3 protein sequences are folded into a single record with the most common DNA and genes. The V and J calls, along with clone size, are taken from TCRdb and not from the paper's own processing. This sample lists under 400,000 distinct CDR3 sequences; 14% were detected once. Approximately 10% of the sample comes from the top ten.

Stable Graves' hyperthyroidism was defined as no progression to ophthalmopathy during 18 months of follow-up. Hyperthyroidism patients were newly diagnosed, with disease duration under 2 months, and aged 18 to 65 years. Any patient with an uncontrolled infection, another autoimmune disease, pregnancy or lactation was excluded. Clinical symptoms, serum thyroxine and TRAb, thyroid ultrasound, and orbital computed tomography formed the basis for the diagnoses. Ficoll-Paque density gradient centrifugation was used to isolate PBMCs from under 11 ml of fresh peripheral blood. Total RNA was extracted using Trizol reagent, and RNA quality was assessed on an Agilent 2100 Bioanalyzer. Overall results and qualifications from the work: In validation, the model predicted progression to ophthalmopathy with over 65% sensitivity and 72.22% specificity, a median of approximately 6.5 months before onset. No statistical method was used to fix the sample size in advance, and group allocation was not hidden from the investigators. In cross-validation, a model built on a 13 V-J signature told ophthalmopathy apart from stable hyperthyroidism with 87.88% sensitivity and about 81% specificity, and in testing the same model reached 80%/75%. Blood samples also contained most of the expanded thyroid clonotypes (frequency above 0.001), which suggests that blood repertoires may reflect thyroid immune responses.

The rearranged segments are TRBV7-2 and TRBJ2-1, with 7 bases in between that match TRBD1. This sequence was found in a woman aged 60-75 years with Graves' hyperthyroidism. The sequenced material came from blood. CDR3 protein: CASSITRDSNEQFF. DNA sequence: TGTGCCAGCAGCATCACTCGGGACAGCAATGAGCAGTTCTTC.